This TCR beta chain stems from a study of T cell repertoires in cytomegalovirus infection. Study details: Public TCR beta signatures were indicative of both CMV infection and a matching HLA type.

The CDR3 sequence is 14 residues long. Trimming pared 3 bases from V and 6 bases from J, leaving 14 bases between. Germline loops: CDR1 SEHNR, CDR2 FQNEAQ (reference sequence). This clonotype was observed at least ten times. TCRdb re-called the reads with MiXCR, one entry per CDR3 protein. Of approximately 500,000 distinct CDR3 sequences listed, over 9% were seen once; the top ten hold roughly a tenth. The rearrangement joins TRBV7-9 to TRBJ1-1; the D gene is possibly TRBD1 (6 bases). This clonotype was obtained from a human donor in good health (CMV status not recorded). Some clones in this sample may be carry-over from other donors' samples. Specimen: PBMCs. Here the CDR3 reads CASSFTRGLSEAFF. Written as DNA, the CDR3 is TGTGCCAGCAGCTTTACGAGGGGGTTATCTGAAGCTTTCTTT.